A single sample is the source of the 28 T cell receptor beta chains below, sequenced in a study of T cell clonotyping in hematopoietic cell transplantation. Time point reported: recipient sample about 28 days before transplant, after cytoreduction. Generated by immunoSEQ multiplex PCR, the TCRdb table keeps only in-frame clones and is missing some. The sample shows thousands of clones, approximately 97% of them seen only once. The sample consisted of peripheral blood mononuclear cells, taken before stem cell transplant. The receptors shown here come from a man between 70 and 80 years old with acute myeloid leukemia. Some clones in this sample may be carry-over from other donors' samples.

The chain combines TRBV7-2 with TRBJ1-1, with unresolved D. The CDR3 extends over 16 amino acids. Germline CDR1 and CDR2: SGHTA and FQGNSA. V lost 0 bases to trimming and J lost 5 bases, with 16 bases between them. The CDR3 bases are TGTGCCAGCAGCTTAGCAACGGGTTTCATTGGGACTGAAGCTTTCTTT. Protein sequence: CASSLATGFIGTEAFF.

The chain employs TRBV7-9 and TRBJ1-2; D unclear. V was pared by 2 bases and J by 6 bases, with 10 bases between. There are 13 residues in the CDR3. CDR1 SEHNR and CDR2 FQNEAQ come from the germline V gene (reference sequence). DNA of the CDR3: TGTGCCAGCAGCTTAAGTCTTCAGGATGGCTACACCTTC. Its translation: CASSLSLQDGYTF.

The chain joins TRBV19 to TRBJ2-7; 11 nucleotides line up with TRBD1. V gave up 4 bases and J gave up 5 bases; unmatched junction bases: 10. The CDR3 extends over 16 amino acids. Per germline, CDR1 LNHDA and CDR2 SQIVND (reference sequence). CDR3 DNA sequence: TGTGCCAGTAGTAAATCACTGGACAGGGGGCGCGACGAGCAGTACTTC. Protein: CASSKSLDRGRDEQYF.

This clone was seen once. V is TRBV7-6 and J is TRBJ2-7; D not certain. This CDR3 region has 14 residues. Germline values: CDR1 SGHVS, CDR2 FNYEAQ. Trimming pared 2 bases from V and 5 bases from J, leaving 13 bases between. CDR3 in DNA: TGTGCCAGCAGCTTACAGCTGGAAGGCCACGAGCAGTACTTC. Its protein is CASSLQLEGHEQYF. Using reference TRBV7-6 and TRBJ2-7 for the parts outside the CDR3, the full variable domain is GAGVSQSPRYKVTKRGQDVALRCDPISGHVSLYWYRQALGQGPEFLTYFNYEAQQDKSGLPNDRFSAERPEGSISTLTIQRTEQRDSAMYRCASSLQLEGHEQYFGPGTRLTVT.

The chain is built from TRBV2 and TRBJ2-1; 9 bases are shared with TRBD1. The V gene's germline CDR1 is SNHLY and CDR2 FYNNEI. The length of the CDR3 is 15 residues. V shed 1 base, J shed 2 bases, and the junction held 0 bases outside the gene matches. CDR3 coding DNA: TGTGCCAGCAGTGAAGGGACAGGGGCCTACAATGAGCAGTTCTTC. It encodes CASSEGTGAYNEQFF.

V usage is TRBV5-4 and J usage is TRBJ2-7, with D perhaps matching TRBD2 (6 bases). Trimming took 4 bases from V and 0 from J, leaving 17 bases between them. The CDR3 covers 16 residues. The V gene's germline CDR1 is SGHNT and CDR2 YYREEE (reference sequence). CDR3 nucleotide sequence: TGTGCCAGCAGCCCCACGGCGGGGTTACTCTCCTACGAGCAGTACTTC. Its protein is CASSPTAGLLSYEQYF.

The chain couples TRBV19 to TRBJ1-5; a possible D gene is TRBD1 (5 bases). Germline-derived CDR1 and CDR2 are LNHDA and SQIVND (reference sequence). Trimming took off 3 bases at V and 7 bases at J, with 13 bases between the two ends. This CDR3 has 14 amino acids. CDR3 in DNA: TGTGCCAGTAGTATTGCAGGGTCGGGGCAGCCCCAGCATTTT. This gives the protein CASSIAGSGQPQHF. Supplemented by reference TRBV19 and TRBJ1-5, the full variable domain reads DGGITQSPKYLFRKEGQNVTLSCEQNLNHDAMYWYRQDPGQGLRLIYYSQIVNDFQKGDIAEGYSVSREKKESFPLTVTSAQKNPTAFYLCASSIAGSGQPQHFGDGTRLSIL.

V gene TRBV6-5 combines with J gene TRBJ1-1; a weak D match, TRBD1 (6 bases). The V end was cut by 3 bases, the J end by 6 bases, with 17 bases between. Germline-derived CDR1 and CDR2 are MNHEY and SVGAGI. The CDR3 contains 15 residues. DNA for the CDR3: TGTGCCAGCAGTTATTTCGGACAGTCAAGCCCTGAAGCTTTCTTT. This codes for CASSYFGQSSPEAFF.

CDR3 sequence (DNA): TGTGCCAGCAGTCCGGGACATTTGAAGGCTTTCTTT. Protein sequence: CASSPGHLKAFF. The genes are TRBV25-1 and TRBJ1-1; TRBD1 might be the D (6 bases). This CDR3 has 12 amino acids. Trimming took 5 bases from V and 11 from J, leaving 15 bases between them. CDR1 is MGHDK and CDR2 is SYGVNS in the germline V gene.

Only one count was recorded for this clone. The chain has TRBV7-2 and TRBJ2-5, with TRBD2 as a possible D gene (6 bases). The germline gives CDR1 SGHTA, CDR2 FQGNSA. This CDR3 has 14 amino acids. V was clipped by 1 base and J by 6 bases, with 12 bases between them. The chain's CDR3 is CASSLGDSRKTQYF. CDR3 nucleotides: TGTGCCAGCAGCTTAGGGGACTCCAGGAAGACCCAGTACTTC.

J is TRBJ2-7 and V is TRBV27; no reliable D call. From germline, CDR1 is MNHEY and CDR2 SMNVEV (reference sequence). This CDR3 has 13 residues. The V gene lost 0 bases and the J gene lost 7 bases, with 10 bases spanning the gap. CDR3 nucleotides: TGTGCCAGCAGTTTATCGCTCCCCCAGGAGCAGTACTTC. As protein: CASSLSLPQEQYF.

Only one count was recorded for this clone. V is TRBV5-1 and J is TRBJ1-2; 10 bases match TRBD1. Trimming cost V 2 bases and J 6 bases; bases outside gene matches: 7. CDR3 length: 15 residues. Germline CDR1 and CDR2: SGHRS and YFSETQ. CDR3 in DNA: TGCGCCAGCAGCTTCGGACAGGGGGAAGGGGATGGCTACACCTTC. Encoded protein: CASSFGQGEGDGYTF. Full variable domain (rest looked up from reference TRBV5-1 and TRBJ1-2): KAGVTQTPRYLIKTRGQQVTLSCSPISGHRSVSWYQQTPGQGLQFLFEYFSETQRNKGNFPGRFSGRQFSNSRSEMNVSTLELGDSALYLCASSFGQGEGDGYTFGSGTRLTVV.

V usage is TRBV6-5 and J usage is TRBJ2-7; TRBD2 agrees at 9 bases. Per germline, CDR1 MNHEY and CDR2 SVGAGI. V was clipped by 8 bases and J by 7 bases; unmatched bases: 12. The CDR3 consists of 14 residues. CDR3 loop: CASSLAGPSREQYF. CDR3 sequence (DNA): TGTGCCAGCTCTCTAGCGGGGCCGTCAAGGGAGCAGTACTTC.

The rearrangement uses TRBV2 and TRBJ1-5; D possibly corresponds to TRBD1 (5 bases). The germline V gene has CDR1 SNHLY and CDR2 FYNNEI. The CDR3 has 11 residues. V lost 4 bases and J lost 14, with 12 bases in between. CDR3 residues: CASSGPGLEHF. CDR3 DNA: TGTGCCAGCAGTGGACCAGGGCTCGAGCATTTT.

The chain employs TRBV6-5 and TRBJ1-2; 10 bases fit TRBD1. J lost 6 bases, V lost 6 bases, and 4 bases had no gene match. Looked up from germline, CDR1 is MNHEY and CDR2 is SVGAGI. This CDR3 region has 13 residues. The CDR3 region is CASRETGGHGYTF. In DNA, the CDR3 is TGTGCCAGCAGAGAGACAGGGGGCCATGGCTACACCTTC.

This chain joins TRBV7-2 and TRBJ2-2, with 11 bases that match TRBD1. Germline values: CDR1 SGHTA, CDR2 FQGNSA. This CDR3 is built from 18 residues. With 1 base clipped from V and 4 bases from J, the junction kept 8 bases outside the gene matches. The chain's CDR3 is CASSLVDRGRRGTGELFF. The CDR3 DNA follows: TGTGCCAGCAGCTTAGTGGACAGGGGGCGCCGAGGCACCGGGGAGCTGTTTTTT.

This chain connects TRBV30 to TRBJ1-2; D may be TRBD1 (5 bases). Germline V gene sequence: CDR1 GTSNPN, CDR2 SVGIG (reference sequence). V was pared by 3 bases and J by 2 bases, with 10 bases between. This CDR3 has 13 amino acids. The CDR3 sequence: CAWRAGTNYGYTF. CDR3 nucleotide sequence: TGTGCCTGGAGGGCAGGGACCAACTATGGCTACACCTTC. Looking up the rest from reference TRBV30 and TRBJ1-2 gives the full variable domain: SQTIHQWPATLVQPVGSPLSLECTVEGTSNPNLYWYRQAAGRGLQLLFYSVGIGQISSEVPQNLSASRPQDRQFILSSKKLLLSDSGFYLCAWRAGTNYGYTFGSGTRLTVV.

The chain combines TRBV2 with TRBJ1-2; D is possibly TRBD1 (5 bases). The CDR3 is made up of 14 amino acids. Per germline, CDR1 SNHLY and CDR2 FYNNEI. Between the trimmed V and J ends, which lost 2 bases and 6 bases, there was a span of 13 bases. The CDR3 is CASSEPQGRNGYTF. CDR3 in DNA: TGTGCCAGCAGTGAACCCCAGGGCCGGAATGGCTACACCTTC.

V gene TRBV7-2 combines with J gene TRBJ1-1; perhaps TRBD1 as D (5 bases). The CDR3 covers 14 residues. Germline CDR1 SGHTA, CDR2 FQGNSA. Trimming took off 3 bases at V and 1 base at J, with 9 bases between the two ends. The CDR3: CASSFWDPNTEAFF. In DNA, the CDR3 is TGTGCCAGCAGCTTTTGGGACCCGAACACTGAAGCTTTCTTT.

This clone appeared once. The CDR3 DNA is TGCGCCAGCAGCCACGGGAGCGAGCAGTACTTC. It translates to CASSHGSEQYF. This chain joins TRBV4-1 and TRBJ2-7; possibly TRBD2 for D (6 bases). This CDR3 has 11 residues. Germline V CDR1 and CDR2: MGHRA, YSYEKL. Trimming removed 3 bases at V and 6 bases at J, with 6 bases between.

In DNA form, the CDR3 reads TGTGCCAGCAGTCGTGGTTCAGTTAGCCCTCTTGAGCAGTACTTC. This codes for CASSRGSVSPLEQYF. The V and J genes are TRBV2 and TRBJ2-7; no clear D. The ends were cut back, 5 bases at V and 7 bases at J, with 21 bases in the middle. CDR3 length: 15 residues. The germline CDR1 and CDR2 sequences are SNHLY and FYNNEI.

CDR3 protein: CAWIAAGGVREKLFF. The CDR3 DNA sequence: TGTGCCTGGATCGCTGCGGGAGGGGTGCGTGAAAAACTGTTTTTT. This chain uses TRBV30 with TRBJ1-4, with D possibly matching TRBD1 (5 bases). This CDR3 comprises 15 residues. Trimming cost V 4 bases and J 7 bases, with 19 bases left between them. Germline CDR1 is GTSNPN and CDR2 is SVGIG (reference sequence).

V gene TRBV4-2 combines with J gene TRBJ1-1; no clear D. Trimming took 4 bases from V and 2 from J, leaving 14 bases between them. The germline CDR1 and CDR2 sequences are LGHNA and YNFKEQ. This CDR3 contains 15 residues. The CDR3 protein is CASSPVYAANTEAFF. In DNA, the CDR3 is TGTGCCAGCAGCCCGGTCTATGCAGCCAACACTGAAGCTTTCTTT.

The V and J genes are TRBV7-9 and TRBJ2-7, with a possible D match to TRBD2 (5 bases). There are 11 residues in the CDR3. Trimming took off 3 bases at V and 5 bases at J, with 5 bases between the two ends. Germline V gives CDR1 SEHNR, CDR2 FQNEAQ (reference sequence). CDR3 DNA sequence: TGTGCCAGCAGCTTTAGCGACGAGCAGTACTTC. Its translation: CASSFSDEQYF.

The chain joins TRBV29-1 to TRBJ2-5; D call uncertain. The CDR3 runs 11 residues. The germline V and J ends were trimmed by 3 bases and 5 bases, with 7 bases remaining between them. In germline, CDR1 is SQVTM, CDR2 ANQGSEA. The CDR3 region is CSVDWLETQYF. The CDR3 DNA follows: TGCAGCGTTGATTGGCTGGAGACCCAGTACTTC.

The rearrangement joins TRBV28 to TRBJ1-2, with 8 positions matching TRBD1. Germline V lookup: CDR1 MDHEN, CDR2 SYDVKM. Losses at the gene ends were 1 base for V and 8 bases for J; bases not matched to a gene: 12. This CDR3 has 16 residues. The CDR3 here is CASSLYIADRDQGYTF. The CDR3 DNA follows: TGTGCCAGCAGTTTATACATCGCGGACAGGGATCAAGGCTACACCTTC.

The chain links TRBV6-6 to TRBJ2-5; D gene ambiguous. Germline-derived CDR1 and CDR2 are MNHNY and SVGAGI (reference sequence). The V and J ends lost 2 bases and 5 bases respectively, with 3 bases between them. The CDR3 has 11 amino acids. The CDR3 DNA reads TGTGCCAGCAGTTACGGGGAGACCCAGTACTTC. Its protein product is CASSYGETQYF.

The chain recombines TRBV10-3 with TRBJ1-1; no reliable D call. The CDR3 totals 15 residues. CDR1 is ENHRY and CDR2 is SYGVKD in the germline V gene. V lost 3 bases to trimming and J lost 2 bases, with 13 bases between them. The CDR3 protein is CAISDSVDGNTEAFF. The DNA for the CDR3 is TGTGCCATCAGTGATTCTGTAGACGGAAACACTGAAGCTTTCTTT.